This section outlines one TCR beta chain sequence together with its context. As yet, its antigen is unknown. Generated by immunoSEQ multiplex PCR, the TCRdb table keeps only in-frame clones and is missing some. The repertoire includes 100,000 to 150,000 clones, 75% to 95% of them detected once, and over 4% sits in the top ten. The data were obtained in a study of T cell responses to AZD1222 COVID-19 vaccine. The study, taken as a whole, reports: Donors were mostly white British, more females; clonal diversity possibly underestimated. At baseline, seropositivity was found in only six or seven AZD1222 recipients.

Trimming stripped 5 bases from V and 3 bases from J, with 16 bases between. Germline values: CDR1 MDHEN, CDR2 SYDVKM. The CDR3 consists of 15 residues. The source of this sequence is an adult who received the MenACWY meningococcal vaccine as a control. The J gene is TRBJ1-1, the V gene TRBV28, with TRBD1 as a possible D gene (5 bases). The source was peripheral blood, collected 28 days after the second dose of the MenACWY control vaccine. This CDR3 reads CASSPAGTGHTEAFF. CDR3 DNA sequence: TGTGCCAGCAGTCCGGCAGGGACGGGGCACACTGAAGCTTTCTTT.